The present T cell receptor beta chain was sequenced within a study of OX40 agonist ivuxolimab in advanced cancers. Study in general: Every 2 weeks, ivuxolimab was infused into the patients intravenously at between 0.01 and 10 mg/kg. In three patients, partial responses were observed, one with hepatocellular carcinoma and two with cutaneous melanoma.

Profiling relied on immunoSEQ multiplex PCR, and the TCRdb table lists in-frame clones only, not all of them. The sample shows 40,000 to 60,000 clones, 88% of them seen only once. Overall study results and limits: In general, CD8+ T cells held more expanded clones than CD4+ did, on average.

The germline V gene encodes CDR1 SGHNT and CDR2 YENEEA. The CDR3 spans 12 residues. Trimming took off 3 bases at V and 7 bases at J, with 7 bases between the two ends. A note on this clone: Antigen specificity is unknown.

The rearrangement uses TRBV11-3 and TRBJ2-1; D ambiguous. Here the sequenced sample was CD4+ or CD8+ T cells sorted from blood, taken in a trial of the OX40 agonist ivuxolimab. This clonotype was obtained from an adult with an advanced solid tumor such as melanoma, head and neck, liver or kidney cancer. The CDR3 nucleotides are TGTGCCAGCAGCTTGACAACGAATGAGCAGTTCTTC. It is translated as CASSLTTNEQFF.